This T cell receptor beta chain was recovered during a study of OX40 agonist ivuxolimab in advanced cancers. Whole-study results and caveats: In the 0.1-3.0 mg/kg groups, partial responders showed among the lowest expansion. Antigen specificity remained undetermined for the expanded peripheral T cells. Several nonresponders also turned out to have low normalized T-cell clonal expansion.

This CDR3 has 13 residues. The V segment lost 6 bases and the J segment 5 bases; nucleotides outside the gene matches: 6. The V gene's germline CDR1 is GTSNPN and CDR2 SVGIG (reference sequence). The sampling schedule covered blood at baseline, cycle 4 day 1, and cycle 7 day 1. Measured with immunoSEQ multiplex PCR; TCRdb has only the in-frame clones, and not every one. The sample carries about 79,000 clones, approximately 92% recorded once. As to this clone: No antigen is known for it.

The material sequenced was CD4+ or CD8+ T cells sorted from blood, taken in a trial of the OX40 agonist ivuxolimab. The sequence was collected from an adult with an advanced solid tumor such as melanoma, head and neck, liver or kidney cancer. The chain combines TRBV30 with TRBJ1-5, with 8 bases that match TRBD1. For the CDR3, the DNA is TGTGCCTGTCACTACAGGGGGGATCAGCCCCAGCATTTT. Residues: CACHYRGDQPQHF. Full variable domain (outside the CDR3, taken from reference TRBV30 and TRBJ1-5): SQTIHQWPATLVQPVGSPLSLECTVEGTSNPNLYWYRQAAGRGLQLLFYSVGIGQISSEVPQNLSASRPQDRQFILSSKKLLLSDSGFYLCACHYRGDQPQHFGDGTRLSIL.